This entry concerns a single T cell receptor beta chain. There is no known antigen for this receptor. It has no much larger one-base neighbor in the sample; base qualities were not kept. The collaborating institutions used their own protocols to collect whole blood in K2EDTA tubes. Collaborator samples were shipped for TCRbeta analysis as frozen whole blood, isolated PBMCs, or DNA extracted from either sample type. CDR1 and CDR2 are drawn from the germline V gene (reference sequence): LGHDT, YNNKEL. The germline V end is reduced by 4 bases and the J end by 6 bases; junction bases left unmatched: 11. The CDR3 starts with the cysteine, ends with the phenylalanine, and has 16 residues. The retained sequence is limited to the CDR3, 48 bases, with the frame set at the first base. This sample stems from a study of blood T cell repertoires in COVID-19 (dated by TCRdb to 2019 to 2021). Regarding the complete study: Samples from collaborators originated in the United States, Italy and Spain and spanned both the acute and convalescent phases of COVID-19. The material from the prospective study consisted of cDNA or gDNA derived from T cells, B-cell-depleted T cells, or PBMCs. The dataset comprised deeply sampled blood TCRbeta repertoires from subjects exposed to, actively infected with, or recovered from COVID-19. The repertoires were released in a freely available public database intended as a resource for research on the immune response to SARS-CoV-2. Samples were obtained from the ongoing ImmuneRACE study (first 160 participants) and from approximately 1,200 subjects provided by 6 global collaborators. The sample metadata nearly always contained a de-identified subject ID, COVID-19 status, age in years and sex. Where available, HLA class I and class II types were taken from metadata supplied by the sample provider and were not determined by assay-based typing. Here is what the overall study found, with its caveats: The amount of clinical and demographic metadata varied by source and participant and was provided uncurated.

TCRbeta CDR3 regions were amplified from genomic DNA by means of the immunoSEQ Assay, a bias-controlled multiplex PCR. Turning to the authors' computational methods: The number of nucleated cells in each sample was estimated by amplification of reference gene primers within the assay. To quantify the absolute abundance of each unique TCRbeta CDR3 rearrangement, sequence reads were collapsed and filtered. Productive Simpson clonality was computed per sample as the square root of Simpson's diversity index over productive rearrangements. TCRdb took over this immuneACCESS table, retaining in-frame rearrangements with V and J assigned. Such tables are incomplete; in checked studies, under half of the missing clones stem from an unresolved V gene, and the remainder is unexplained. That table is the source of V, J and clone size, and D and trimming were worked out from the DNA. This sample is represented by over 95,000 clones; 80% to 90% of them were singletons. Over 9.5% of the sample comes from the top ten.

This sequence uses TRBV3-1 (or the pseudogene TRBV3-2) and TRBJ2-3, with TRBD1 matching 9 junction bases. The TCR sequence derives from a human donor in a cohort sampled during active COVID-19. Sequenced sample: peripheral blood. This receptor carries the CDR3 CASSPRGTGFGDTQYF. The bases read TGTGCCAGCAGCCCCCGGGGGACAGGGTTTGGGGATACGCAGTATTTT.